This TCR beta chain was identified in a study of cytomegalovirus exposure and HLA in healthy donors. Study summary: Genetic ancestry analysis placed approximately 78% of the roughly 400 donors that were genotyped in the Caucasian-associated cluster.

In the PCR, 60 Vbeta and 13 Jbeta primers were used. Some clones are missing from TCRdb's copy, which holds only in-frame ones; the method was immunoSEQ multiplex PCR. Among around 210,000 clones listed, 79% were seen once. Study-wide results and limits: Most of the TCR beta V segments (in an earlier analysis) were productive either about 90% or about 30% of the time. For cytomegalovirus status, the classifier reportedly gave diagnoses with high specificity and sensitivity.

This CDR3 has 13 residues. The germline V gene has CDR1 SGHNT and CDR2 YENEEA. Trimming took off 5 bases at V and 1 base at J, with 8 bases between the two ends. In regard to this clone: No antigen is known for it.

The chain recombines TRBV11-3 with TRBJ1-1; TRBD1 might be the D (6 bases). Sequenced material: PBMCs. The sequence came from a man aged 45-65 years in good health and CMV-seronegative. CDR3 DNA sequence: TGTGCCAGCAGCGCGACAGGGAACACTGAAGCTTTCTTT. This sequence encodes CASSATGNTEAFF.